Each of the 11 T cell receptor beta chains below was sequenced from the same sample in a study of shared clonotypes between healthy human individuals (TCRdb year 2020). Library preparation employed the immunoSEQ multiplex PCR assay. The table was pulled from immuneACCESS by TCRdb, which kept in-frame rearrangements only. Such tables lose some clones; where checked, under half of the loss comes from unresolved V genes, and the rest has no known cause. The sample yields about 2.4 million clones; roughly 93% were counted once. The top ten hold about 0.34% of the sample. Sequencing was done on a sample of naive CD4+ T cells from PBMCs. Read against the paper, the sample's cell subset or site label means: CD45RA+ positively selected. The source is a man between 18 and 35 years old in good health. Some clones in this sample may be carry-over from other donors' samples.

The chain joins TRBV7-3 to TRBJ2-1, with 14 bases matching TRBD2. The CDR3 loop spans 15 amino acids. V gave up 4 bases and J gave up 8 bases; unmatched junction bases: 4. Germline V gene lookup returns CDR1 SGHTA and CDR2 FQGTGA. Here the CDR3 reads CASSSTSGRAHEQFF. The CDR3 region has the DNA TGTGCCAGCAGCTCGACTAGCGGGAGGGCCCATGAGCAGTTCTTC.

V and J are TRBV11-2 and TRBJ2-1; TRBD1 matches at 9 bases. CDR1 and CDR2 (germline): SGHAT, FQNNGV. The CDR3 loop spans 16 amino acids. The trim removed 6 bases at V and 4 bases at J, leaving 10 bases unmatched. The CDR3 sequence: CASRPMTGGPYNEQFF. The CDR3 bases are TGTGCCAGCAGACCTATGACAGGGGGGCCGTACAATGAGCAGTTCTTC. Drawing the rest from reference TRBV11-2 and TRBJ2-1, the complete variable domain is EAGVAQSPRYKIIEKRQSVAFWCNPISGHATLYWYQQILGQGPKLLIQFQNNGVVDDSQLPKDRFSAERLKGVDSTLKIQPAKLEDSAVYLCASRPMTGGPYNEQFFGPGTRLTVL.

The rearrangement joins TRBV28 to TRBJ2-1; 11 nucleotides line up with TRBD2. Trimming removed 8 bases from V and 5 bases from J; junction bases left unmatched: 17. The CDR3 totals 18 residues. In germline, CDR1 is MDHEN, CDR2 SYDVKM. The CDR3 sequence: CASPKTSGSREEDNEQFF. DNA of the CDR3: TGTGCCAGCCCAAAAACTAGCGGGAGCCGCGAGGAGGACAATGAGCAGTTCTTC.

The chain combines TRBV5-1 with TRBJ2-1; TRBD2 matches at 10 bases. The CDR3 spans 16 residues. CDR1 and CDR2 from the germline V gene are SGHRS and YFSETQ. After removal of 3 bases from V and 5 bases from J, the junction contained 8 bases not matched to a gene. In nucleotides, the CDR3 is TGCGCCAGCAGCTCTCTAGCGGGAGCAGCAAACAATGAGCAGTTCTTC. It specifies CASSSLAGAANNEQFF. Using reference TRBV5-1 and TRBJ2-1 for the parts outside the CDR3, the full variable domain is KAGVTQTPRYLIKTRGQQVTLSCSPISGHRSVSWYQQTPGQGLQFLFEYFSETQRNKGNFPGRFSGRQFSNSRSEMNVSTLELGDSALYLCASSSLAGAANNEQFFGPGTRLTVL.

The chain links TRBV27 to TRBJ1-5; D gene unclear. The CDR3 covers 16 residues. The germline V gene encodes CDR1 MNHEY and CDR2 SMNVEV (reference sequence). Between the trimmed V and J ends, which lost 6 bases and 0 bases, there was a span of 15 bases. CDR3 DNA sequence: TGTGCCAGCAGCGCAATCCCGGGATTTAGCAATCAGCCCCAGCATTTT. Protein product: CASSAIPGFSNQPQHF.

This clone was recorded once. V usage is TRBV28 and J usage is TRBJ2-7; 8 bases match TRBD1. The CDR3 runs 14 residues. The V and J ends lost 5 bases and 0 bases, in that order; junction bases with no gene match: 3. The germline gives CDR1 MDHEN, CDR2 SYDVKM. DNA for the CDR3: TGTGCCAGCAGTCCCAGGGGGCCCTCCTACGAGCAGTACTTC. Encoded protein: CASSPRGPSYEQYF.

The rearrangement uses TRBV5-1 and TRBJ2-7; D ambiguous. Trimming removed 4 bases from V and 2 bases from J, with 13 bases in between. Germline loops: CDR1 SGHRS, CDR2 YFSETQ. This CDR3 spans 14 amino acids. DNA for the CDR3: TGCGCCAGCAGCCCGAGTGCAGCTACCTACGAGCAGTACTTC. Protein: CASSPSAATYEQYF.

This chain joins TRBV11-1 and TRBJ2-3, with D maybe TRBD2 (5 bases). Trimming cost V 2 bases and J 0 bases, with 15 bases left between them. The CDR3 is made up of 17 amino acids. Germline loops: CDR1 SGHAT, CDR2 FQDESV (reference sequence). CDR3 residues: CASSLLSPGYSTDTQYF. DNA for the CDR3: TGTGCCAGCAGCTTACTTTCACCGGGATATAGCACAGATACGCAGTATTTT.

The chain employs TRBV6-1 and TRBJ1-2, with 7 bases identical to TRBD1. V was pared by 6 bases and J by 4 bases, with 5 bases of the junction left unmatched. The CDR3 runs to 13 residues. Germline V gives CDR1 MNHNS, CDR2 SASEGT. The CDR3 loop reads CASRLGQSYGYTF. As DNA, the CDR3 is TGTGCCAGCAGATTGGGACAGAGCTATGGCTACACCTTC.

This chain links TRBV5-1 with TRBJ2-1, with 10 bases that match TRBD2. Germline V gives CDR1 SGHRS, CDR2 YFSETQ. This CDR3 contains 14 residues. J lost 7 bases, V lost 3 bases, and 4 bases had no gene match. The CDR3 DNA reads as TGCGCCAGCAGCTCAGCGGGAGGGCCAAATGAGCAGTTCTTC. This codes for CASSSAGGPNEQFF. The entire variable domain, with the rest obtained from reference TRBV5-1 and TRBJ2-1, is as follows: KAGVTQTPRYLIKTRGQQVTLSCSPISGHRSVSWYQQTPGQGLQFLFEYFSETQRNKGNFPGRFSGRQFSNSRSEMNVSTLELGDSALYLCASSSAGGPNEQFFGPGTRLTVL.

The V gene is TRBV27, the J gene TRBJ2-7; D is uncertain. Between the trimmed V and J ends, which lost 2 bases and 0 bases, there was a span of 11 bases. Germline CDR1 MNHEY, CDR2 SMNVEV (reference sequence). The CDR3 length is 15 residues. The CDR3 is CASSLTGGGSYEQYF. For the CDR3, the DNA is TGTGCCAGCAGTTTAACGGGCGGTGGCTCCTACGAGCAGTACTTC.